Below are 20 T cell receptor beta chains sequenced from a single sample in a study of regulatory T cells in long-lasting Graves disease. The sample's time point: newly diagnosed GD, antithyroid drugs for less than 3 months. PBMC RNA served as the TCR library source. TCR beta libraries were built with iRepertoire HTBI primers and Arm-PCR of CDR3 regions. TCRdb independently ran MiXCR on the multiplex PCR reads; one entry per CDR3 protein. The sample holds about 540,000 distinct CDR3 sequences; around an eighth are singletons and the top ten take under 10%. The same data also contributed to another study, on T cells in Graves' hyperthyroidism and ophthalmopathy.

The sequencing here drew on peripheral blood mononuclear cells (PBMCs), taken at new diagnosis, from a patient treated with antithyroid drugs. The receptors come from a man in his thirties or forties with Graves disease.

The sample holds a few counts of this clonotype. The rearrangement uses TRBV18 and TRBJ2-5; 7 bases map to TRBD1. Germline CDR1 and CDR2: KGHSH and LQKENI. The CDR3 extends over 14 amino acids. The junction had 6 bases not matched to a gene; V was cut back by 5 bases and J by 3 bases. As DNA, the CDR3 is TGTGCCAGCTCATTATTTGGGACAGAAGAGACCCAGTACTTC. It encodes CASSLFGTEETQYF.

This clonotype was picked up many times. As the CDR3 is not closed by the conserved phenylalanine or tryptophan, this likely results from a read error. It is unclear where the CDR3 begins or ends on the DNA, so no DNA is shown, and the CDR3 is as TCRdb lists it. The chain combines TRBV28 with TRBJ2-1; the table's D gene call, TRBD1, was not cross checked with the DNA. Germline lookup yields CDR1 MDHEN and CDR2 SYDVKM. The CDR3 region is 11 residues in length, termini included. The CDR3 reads CASSLGGAYSL.

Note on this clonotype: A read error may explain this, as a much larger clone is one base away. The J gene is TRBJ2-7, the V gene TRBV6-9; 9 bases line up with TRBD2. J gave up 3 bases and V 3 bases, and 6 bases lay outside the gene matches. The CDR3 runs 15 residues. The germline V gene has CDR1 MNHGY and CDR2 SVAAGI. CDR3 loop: CASSYPGLANYEQYF. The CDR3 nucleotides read TGTGCCAGCAGTTACCCCGGACTAGCGAACTACGAGCAGTACTTC.

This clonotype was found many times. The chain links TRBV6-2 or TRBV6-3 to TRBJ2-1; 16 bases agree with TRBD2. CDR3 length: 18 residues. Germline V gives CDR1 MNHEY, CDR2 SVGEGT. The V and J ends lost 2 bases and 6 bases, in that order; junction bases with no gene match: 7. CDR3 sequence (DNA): TGTGCCAGCAGTTACCCATCCGGGACTAGCGGGAGGGGCAATGAGCAGTTCTTC. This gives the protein CASSYPSGTSGRGNEQFF.

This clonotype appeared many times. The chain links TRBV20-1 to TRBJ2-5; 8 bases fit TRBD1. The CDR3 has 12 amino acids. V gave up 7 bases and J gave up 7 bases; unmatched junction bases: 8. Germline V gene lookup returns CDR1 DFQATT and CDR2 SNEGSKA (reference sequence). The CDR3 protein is CSGPTGDGTQYF. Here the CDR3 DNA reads TGCAGTGGCCCGACAGGGGACGGGACCCAGTACTTC.

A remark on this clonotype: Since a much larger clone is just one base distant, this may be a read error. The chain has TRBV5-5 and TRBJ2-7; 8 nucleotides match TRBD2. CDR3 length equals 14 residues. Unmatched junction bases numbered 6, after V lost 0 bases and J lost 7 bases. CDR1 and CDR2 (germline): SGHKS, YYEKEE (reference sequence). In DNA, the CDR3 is TGTGCCAGCAGCTTGGAGTCGGGAGGGGGTGAGCAGTACTTC. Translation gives CASSLESGGGEQYF.

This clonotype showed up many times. The CDR3 region has the DNA TGTGCCAGCAGTTTAGCGGGAGGGCCTCGCACAGATACGCAGTATTTT. Residues: CASSLAGGPRTDTQYF. The chain recombines TRBV27 with TRBJ2-3, with 9 bases aligning to TRBD2. This CDR3 is built from 16 residues. V trimming: 2 bases; J trimming: 1 base; junction bases outside the gene matches: 4. The germline V gene has CDR1 MNHEY and CDR2 SMNVEV (reference sequence).

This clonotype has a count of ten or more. CDR3: CSVEDRDPPYEQYF. The CDR3 DNA sequence: TGCAGCGTTGAAGACAGGGACCCCCCCTACGAGCAGTACTTC. This chain links TRBV29-1 with TRBJ2-7; D tentatively reads TRBD1 or TRBD2 (5 bases each). Germline loops: CDR1 SQVTM, CDR2 ANQGSEA. Trimming shortened V by 0 bases and J by 2 bases, and 11 bases separated the two germline ends. The CDR3 is made up of 14 amino acids.

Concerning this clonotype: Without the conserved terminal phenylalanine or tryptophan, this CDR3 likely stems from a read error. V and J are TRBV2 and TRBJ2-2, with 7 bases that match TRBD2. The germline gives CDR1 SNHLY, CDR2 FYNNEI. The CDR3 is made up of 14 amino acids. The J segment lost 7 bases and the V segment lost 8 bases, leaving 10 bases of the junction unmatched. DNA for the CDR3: TGTGCCAGCCCTAGCGGATCCAAAGGCGGGGAGCTGTTTTCT. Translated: CASPSGSKGGELFS.

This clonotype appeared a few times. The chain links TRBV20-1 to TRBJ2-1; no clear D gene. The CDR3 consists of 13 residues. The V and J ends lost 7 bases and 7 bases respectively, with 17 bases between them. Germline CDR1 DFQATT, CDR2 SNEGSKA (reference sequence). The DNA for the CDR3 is TGCAGTGGCGTCACCTTAAAAGTGAATGAGCAGTTCTTC. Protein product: CSGVTLKVNEQFF.

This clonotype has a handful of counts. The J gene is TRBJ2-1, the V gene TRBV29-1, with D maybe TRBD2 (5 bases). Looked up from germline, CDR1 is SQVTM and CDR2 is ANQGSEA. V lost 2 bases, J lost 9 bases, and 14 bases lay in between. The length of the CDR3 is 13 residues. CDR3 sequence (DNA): TGCAGCGTTGAAAGCGGCCTAGCAGGTGAGCAGTTCTTC. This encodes CSVESGLAGEQFF.

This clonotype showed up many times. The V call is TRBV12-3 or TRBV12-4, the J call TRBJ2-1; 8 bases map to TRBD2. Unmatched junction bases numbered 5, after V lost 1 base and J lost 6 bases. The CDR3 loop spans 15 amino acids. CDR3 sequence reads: CASSLGLAPTNEQFF. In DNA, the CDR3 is TGTGCCAGCAGTTTAGGACTAGCGCCCACCAATGAGCAGTTCTTC.

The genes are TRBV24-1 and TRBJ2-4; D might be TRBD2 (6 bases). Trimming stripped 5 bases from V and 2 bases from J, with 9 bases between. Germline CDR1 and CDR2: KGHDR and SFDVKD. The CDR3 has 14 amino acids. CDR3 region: CATSGGDTKNIQYF. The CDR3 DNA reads TGTGCCACCAGTGGGGGGGATACCAAAAACATTCAGTACTTC.

CDR3 nucleotides: TGCAACGGGCTAGTCTACAATGAGCAGTTCTTC. Translation gives CNGLVYNEQFF. V usage is TRBV29-1 and J usage is TRBJ2-1; D unresolved. Germline CDR1 and CDR2: SQVTM and ANQGSEA. The CDR3 is made up of 11 amino acids.

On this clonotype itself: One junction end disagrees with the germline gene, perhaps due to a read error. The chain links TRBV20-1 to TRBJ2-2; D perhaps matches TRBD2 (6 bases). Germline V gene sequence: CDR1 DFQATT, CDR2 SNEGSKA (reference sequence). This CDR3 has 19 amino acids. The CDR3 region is CSARDLLGQQRERGGKLFF. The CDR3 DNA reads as TGCAGTGCTAGAGATCTGTTGGGCCAGCAACGGGAGCGAGGCGGGAAGCTGTTTTTT.

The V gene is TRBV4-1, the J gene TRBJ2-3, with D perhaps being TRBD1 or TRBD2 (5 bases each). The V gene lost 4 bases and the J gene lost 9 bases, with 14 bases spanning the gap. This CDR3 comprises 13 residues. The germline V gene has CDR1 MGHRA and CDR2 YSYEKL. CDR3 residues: CASSPQGSVTQYF. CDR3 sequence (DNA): TGCGCCAGCAGCCCCCAGGGTAGCGTGACGCAGTATTTT.

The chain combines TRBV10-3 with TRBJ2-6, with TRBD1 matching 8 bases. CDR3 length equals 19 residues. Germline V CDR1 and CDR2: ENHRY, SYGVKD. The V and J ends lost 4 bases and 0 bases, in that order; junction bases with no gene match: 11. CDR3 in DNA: TGTGCCATCAGTGGGACCCAGACAGGGGCCATCTCTGGGGCCAACGTCCTGACTTTC. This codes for CAISGTQTGAISGANVLTF.

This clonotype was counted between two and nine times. CDR3 DNA: TGTGCCACCAGTGAACAGGGGAGAAATCAGCCCCAGCATTTT. Amino acid sequence: CATSEQGRNQPQHF. The chain uses TRBV24-1 and TRBJ1-5, with 7 bases matching TRBD1. The CDR3 covers 14 residues. Unmatched junction bases numbered 3, after V lost 4 bases and J lost 4 bases. Germline CDR1 reads KGHDR; CDR2 reads SFDVKD.

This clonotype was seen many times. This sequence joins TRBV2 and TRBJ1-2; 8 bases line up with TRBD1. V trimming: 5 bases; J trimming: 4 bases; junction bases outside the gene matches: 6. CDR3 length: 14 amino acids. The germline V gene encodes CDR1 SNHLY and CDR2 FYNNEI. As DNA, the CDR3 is TGTGCCAGCAGTCTCGACAGGGGAAGCTATGGCTACACCTTC. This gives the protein CASSLDRGSYGYTF.

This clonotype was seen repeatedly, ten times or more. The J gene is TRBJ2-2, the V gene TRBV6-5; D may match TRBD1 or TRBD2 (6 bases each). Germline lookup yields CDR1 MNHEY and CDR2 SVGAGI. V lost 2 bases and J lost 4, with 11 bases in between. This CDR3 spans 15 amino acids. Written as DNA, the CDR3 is TGTGCCAGCAGTTACCGCCGGGGGCGCACCGGGGAGCTGTTTTTT. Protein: CASSYRRGRTGELFF.